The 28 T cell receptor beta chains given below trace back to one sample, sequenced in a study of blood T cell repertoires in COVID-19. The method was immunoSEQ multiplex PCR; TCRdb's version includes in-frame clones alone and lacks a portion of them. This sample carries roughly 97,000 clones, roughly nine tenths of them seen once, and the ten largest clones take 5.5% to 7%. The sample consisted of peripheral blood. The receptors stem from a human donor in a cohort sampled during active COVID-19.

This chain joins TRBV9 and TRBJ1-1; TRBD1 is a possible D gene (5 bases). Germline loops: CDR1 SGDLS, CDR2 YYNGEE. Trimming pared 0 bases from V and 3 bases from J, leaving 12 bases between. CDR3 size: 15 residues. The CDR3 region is CASSVVPGGYTEAFF. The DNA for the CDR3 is TGTGCCAGCAGCGTAGTTCCTGGGGGGTACACTGAAGCTTTCTTT.

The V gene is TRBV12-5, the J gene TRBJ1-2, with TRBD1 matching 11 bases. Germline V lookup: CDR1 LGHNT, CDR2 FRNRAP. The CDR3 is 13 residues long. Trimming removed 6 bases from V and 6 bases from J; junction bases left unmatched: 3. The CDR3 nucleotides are TGTGCTAGTGGCACGGACAGGGGGCATGGCTACACCTTC. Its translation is CASGTDRGHGYTF.

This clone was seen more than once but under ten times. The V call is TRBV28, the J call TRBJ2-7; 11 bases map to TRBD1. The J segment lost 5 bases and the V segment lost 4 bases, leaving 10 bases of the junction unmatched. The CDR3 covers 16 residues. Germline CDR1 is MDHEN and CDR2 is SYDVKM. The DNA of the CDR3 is TGTGCCAGCAGTTCCTCTGGGACAGGGGGTTACCACGAGCAGTACTTC. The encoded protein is CASSSSGTGGYHEQYF. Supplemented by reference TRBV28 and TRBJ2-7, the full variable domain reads DVKVTQSSRYLVKRTGEKVFLECVQDMDHENMFWYRQDPGLGLRLIYFSYDVKMKEKGDIPEGYSVSREKKERFSLILESASTNQTSMYLCASSSSGTGGYHEQYFGPGTRLTVT.

The CDR3 here is CASNSGRLRGGTNYGYTF. In DNA form, the CDR3 reads TGTGCCAGTAATAGTGGCCGACTACGGGGAGGGACTAACTATGGCTACACCTTC. The chain recombines TRBV19 with TRBJ1-2; D gene ambiguous. Germline CDR1 reads LNHDA; CDR2 reads SQIVND (reference sequence). Trimming removed 7 bases from V and 0 bases from J, with 24 bases in between. This CDR3 has 18 amino acids.

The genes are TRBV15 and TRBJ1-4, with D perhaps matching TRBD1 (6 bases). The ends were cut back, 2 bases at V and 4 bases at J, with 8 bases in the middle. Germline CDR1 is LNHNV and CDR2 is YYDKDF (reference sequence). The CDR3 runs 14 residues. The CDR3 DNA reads TGTGCCACCAGCAGACGAGGGGGTAATGAAAAACTGTTTTTT. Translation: CATSRRGGNEKLFF.

CDR3 amino acids: CASTRTEGSNQPQHF. As DNA, the CDR3 is TGTGCCAGCACCCGGACGGAGGGGAGCAATCAGCCCCAGCATTTT. This sequence joins TRBV6-5 and TRBJ1-5, with D possibly TRBD1 on 5 matching bases. Trimming cost V 7 bases and J 1 base, with 14 bases left between them. The CDR3 spans 15 residues. Germline V gene data show CDR1 as MNHEY and CDR2 as SVGAGI.

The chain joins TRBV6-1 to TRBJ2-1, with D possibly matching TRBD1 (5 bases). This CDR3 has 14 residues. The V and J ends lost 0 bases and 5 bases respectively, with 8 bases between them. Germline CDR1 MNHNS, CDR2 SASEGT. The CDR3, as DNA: TGTGCCAGCAGTGAAGCTCTCAGGGACAATGAGCAGTTCTTC. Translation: CASSEALRDNEQFF.

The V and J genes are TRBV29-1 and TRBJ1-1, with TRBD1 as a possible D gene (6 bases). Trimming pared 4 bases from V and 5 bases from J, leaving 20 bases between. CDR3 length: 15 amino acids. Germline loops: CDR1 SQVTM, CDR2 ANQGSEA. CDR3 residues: CSVVGQPNTGTEAFF. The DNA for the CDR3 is TGCAGCGTTGTTGGGCAGCCCAACACAGGGACTGAAGCTTTCTTT.

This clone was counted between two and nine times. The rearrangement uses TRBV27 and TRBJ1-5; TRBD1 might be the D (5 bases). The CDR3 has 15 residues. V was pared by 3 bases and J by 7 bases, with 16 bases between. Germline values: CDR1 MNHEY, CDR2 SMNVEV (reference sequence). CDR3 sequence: CASSFSGGAPQPQHF. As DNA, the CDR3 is TGTGCCAGCAGTTTCAGTGGAGGGGCGCCCCAGCCCCAGCATTTT.

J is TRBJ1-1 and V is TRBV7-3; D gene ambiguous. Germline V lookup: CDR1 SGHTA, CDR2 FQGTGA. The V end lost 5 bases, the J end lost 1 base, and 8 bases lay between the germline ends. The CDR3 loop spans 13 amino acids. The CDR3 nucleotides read TGTGCCAGCAGCCCGACGGGGAACACTGAAGCTTTCTTT. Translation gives CASSPTGNTEAFF. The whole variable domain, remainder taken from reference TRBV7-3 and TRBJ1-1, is GAGVSQTPSNKVTEKGKYVELRCDPISGHTALYWYRQSLGQGPEFLIYFQGTGAADDSGLPNDRFFAVRPEGSVSTLKIQRTERGDSAVYLCASSPTGNTEAFFGQGTRLTVV.

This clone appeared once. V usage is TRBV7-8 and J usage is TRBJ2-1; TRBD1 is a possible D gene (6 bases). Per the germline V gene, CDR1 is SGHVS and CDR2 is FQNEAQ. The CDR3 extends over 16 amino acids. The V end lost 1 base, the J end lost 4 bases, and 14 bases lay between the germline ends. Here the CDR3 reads CASSLEPRGSYNEQFF. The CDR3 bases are TGTGCCAGCAGCTTAGAGCCCAGGGGCTCGTACAATGAGCAGTTCTTC.

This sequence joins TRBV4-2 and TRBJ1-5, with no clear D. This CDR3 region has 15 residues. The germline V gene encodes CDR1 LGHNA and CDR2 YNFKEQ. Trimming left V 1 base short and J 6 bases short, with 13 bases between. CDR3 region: CASSQVPGGSQPQHF. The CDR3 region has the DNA TGTGCCAGCAGCCAAGTCCCGGGTGGCAGTCAGCCCCAGCATTTT.

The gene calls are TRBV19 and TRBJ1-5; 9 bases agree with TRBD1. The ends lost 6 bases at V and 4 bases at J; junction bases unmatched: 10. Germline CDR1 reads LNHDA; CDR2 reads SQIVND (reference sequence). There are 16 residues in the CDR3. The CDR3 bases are TGTGCCAGTAGGGATGGACAGGGGACTTATAATCAGCCCCAGCATTTT. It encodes CASRDGQGTYNQPQHF.

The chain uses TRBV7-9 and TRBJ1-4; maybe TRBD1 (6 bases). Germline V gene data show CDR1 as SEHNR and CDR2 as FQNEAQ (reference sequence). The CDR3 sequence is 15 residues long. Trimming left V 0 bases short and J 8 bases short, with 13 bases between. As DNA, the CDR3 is TGTGCCAGCAGCTTAGCAAACAACAGGGACGAAAAACTGTTTTTT. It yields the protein CASSLANNRDEKLFF.

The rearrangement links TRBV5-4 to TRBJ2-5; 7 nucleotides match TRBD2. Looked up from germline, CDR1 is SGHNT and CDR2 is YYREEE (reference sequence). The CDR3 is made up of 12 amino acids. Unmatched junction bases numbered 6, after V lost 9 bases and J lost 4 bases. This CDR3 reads CATGGSGETQYF. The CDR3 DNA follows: TGTGCCACCGGGGGGTCCGGAGAGACCCAGTACTTC. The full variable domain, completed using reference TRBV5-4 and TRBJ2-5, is ETGVTQSPTHLIKTRGQQVTLRCSSQSGHNTVSWYQQALGQGPQFIFQYYREEENGRGNFPPRFSGLQFPNYSSELNVNALELDDSALYLCATGGSGETQYFGPGTRLLVL.

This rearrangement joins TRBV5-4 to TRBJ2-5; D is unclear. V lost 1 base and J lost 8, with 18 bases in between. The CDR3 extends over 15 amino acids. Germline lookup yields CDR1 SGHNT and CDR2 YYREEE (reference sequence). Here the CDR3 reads CASSLPGARKRTQYF. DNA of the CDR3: TGTGCCAGCAGCTTGCCTGGAGCGCGTAAGAGAACCCAGTACTTC. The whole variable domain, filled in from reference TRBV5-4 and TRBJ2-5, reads ETGVTQSPTHLIKTRGQQVTLRCSSQSGHNTVSWYQQALGQGPQFIFQYYREEENGRGNFPPRFSGLQFPNYSSELNVNALELDDSALYLCASSLPGARKRTQYFGPGTRLLVL.

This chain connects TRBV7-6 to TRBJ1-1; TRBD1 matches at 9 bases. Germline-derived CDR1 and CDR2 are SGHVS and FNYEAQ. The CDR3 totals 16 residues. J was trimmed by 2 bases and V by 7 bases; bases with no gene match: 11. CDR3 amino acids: CASNRDREGFNTEAFF. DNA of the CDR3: TGTGCCAGCAACCGGGACAGGGAAGGTTTCAACACTGAAGCTTTCTTT.

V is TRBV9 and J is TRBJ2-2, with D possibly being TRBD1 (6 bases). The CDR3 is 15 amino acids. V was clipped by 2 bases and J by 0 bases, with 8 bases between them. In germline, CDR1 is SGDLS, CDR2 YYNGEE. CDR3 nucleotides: TGTGCCAGCAGCGTCACAGGGTCGAACACCGGGGAGCTGTTTTTT. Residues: CASSVTGSNTGELFF.

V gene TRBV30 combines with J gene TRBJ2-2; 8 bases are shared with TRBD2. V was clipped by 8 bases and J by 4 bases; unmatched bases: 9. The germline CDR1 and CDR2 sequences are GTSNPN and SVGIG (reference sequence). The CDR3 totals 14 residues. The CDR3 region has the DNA TGTGCCGGGGTAGCGGGGACGGGCACCGGGGAGCTGTTTTTT. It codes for CAGVAGTGTGELFF.

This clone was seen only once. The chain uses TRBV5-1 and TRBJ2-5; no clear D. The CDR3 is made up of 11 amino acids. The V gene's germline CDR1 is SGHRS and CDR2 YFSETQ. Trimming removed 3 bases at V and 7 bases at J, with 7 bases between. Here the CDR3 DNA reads TGCGCCAGCAGCTACGGTGGGACCCAGTACTTC. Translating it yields CASSYGGTQYF. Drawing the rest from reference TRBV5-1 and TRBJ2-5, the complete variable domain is KAGVTQTPRYLIKTRGQQVTLSCSPISGHRSVSWYQQTPGQGLQFLFEYFSETQRNKGNFPGRFSGRQFSNSRSEMNVSTLELGDSALYLCASSYGGTQYFGPGTRLLVL.

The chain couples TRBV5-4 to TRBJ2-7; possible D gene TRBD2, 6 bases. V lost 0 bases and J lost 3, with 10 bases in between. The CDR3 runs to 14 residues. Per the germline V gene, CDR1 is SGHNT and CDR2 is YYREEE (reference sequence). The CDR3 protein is CASSLGGAGYEQYF. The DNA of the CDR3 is TGTGCCAGCAGCTTGGGCGGGGCGGGCTACGAGCAGTACTTC. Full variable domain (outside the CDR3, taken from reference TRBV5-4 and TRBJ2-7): ETGVTQSPTHLIKTRGQQVTLRCSSQSGHNTVSWYQQALGQGPQFIFQYYREEENGRGNFPPRFSGLQFPNYSSELNVNALELDDSALYLCASSLGGAGYEQYFGPGTRLTVT.

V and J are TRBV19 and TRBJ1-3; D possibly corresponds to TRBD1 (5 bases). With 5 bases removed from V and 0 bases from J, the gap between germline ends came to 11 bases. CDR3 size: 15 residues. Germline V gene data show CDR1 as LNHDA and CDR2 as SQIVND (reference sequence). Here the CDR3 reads CASSPGQNSGNTIYF. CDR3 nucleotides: TGTGCCAGTAGTCCCGGACAAAACTCTGGAAACACCATATATTTT.

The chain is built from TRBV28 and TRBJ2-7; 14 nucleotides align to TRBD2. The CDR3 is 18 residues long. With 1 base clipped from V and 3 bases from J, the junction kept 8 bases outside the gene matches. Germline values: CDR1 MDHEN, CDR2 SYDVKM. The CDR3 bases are TGTGCCAGCAGTTTATCACCCGGGACTAGCGGGAGTCTCTACGAGCAGTACTTC. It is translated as CASSLSPGTSGSLYEQYF.

In DNA, the CDR3 is TGTGCCAGCAGCTTGGACCCTAGCGGGAGGGGACAAGAGACCCAGTACTTC. Translated, it gives CASSLDPSGRGQETQYF. The rearrangement uses TRBV5-4 and TRBJ2-5, with TRBD2 matching over 12 bases. V lost 0 bases to trimming and J lost 2 bases; unmatched junction nucleotides: 5. The germline gives CDR1 SGHNT, CDR2 YYREEE (reference sequence). The length of the CDR3 is 17 residues.

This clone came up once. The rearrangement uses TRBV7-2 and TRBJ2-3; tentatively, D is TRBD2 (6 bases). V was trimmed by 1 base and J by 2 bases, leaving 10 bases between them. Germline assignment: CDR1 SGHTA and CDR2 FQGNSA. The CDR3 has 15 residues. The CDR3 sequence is CASSLDLADTDTQYF. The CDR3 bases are TGTGCCAGCAGCTTAGATTTAGCGGACACAGATACGCAGTATTTT.

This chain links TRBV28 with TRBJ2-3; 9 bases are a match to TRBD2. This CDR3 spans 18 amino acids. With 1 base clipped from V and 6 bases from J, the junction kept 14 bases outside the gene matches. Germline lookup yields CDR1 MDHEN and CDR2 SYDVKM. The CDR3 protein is CASSLSGLAGTQGDTQYF. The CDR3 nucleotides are TGTGCCAGCAGTTTATCAGGGCTAGCGGGAACCCAGGGGGATACGCAGTATTTT.

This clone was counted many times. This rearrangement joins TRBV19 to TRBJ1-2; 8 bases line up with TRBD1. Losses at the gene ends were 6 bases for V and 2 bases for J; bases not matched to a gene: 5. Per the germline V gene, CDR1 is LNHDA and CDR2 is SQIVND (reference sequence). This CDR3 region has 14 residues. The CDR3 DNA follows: TGTGCCAGTAGCCTCACAGGGGGGAACTATGGCTACACCTTC. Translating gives CASSLTGGNYGYTF.

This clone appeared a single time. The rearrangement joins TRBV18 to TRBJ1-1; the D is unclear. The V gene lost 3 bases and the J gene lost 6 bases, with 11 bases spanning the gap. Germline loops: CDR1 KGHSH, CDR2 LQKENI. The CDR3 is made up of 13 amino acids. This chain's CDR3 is CASSPDSLSEAFF. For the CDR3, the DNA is TGTGCCAGCTCACCGGACTCACTTTCTGAAGCTTTCTTT.